This TCR beta chain was identified during a study of neoadjuvant nivolumab and ipilimumab in lung cancer. Study results and limitations: Pretherapy blood TCR richness correlated positively with resected tumor richness. Only a small number of samples underwent TCR sequencing. Only two of four nivolumab-treated tumors gained richness and clonality by surgery. Compared with tumor-adjacent uninvolved lung, resected tumors showed greater richness and clonality.

With 2 bases removed from V and 16 bases from J, the gap between germline ends came to 23 bases. CDR3 length equals 14 residues. CDR1 and CDR2 (germline): SQVTM, ANQGSEA. Details on this clone: The antigen is unknown.

Measured with immunoSEQ multiplex PCR; TCRdb has only the in-frame clones, and not every one. Here the sample spans about 25,000 clones, 75% to 90% being singletons. Sequenced here: tumor tissue, sampled after neoadjuvant nivolumab, alone or with ipilimumab, at or shortly before surgery. The chain has TRBV29-1 and TRBJ1-4, with unresolved D. The clonotype was recovered from an adult with non-small cell lung cancer. CDR3 residues: CSVESGSTAERWFF. The CDR3 bases are TGCAGCGTTGAAAGTGGGTCAACGGCGGAGAGGTGGTTTTTT.